This is a list of T cell receptor beta chains from one sample in a study of CD8+CD57+ T cells in acquired aplastic anemia. TCRdb reanalysed the reads using MiXCR and keeps one entry per CDR3 protein. Of over 150,000 distinct CDR3 sequences in the sample, 63% were seen once. What was sequenced was sorted CD4+, CD8+, or CD8+CD57+ T cells (not recorded which) from PBMCs. Source of these receptors: a human donor with aplastic anemia. The CDR3 runs from the conserved cysteine through the conserved F or W. D genes are given only for firm matches. Not every row has a clone size; where given, it reads once, few, many or a size class.

abundance | j_gene | v_gene | d_gene | CDR3aa | CDR3nt
many | TRBJ1-2 | TRBV7-2 | - | CASSLEQIHRYGYTF | TGTGCCAGCAGCTTAGAACAGATACATCGCTATGGCTACACCTTC
few | TRBJ1-1 | TRBV25-1 | TRBD1 | CASTPHDYRGRNTEAFF | TGTGCCAGCACGCCCCATGACTACAGGGGTCGGAACACTGAAGCTTTCTTT
- | TRBJ2-7 | TRBV7-9 | - | CASSAGRVSYEQYF | TGTGCCAGCAGTGCCGGCAGGGTTTCCTACGAGCAGTACTTC
- | TRBJ2-3 | TRBV6-1 | - | CASSEAGTVNTQYF | TGTGCCAGCAGTGAAGCAGGGACGGTTAATACGCAGTATTTT
- | TRBJ2-1 | TRBV7-2 | - | CASSFHDEQFF | TGTGCCAGCAGCTTTCATGATGAGCAGTTCTTC
many | TRBJ2-7 | TRBV20-1 | - | CSAIEGETYEQYF | TGCAGTGCTATTGAGGGGGAGACCTACGAGCAGTACTTC
- | TRBJ1-3 | TRBV15 | - | CATSREASLAVDTIYF | TGTGCCACCAGCAGAGAGGCATCTTTAGCGGTAGACACCATATATTTT
- | TRBJ2-1 | TRBV7-3 | TRBD1 | CASSMPGQRSYNEQFF | TGTGCCAGCAGCATGCCGGGACAGCGCTCCTACAATGAGCAGTTCTTC
- | TRBJ2-7 | TRBV4-3 | - | CASSQDSYEQYF | TGCGCCAGCAGCCAAGATTCGTACGAGCAGTACTTC
- | TRBJ2-1 | TRBV12-3/TRBV12-4 | - | CASSSYYNEQFF | TGTGCCAGCAGCTCGTACTACAATGAGCAGTTCTTC
- | TRBJ2-5 | TRBV7-2 | TRBD2 | CASSPRTSGGQGTQYF | TGTGCCAGCAGCCCCCGGACTAGCGGGGGGCAAGGGACCCAGTACTTC
- | TRBJ1-2 | TRBV7-9 | TRBD1 | CASSRDREDGYTF | TGTGCCAGCAGCCGGGACAGGGAGGACGGCTACACCTTC
few | TRBJ2-7 | TRBV7-8 | - | CASSFGGTYEQYF | TGTGCCAGCAGCTTTGGCGGTACCTACGAGCAGTACTTC
- | TRBJ2-5 | TRBV15 | - | CATSGRGKETQYF | TGTGCCACCAGCGGCCGGGGGAAAGAGACCCAGTACTTC
many | TRBJ2-5 | TRBV29-1 | - | CSVEDLGGRVQETQYF | TGCAGCGTTGAAGATCTTGGGGGACGGGTTCAAGAGACCCAGTACTTC
- | TRBJ2-6 | TRBV12-3/TRBV12-4 | TRBD2 | CASSLERGAGANVLTF | TGTGCCAGCAGTTTAGAGCGGGGGGCTGGGGCCAACGTCCTGACTTTC
- | TRBJ2-3 | TRBV7-3 | TRBD2 | CASSIGLVGDTQYF | TGTGCCAGCAGCATTGGACTAGTGGGAGATACGCAGTATTTT
many | TRBJ2-5 | TRBV7-9 | TRBD1 | CASSLAWGQDWETQYF | TGTGCCAGCAGCTTAGCTTGGGGACAGGACTGGGAGACCCAGTACTTC
- | TRBJ2-5 | TRBV5-6 | - | CASSLYGAETQYF | TGTGCCAGCAGCTTGTACGGGGCCGAGACCCAGTACTTC
once | TRBJ2-7 | TRBV15 | - | CATSIEGGLSYEQYF | TGTGCCACCAGCATCGAGGGGGGACTTTCCTACGAGCAGTACTTC
- | TRBJ1-6 | TRBV7-2 | TRBD1 | CASSGGQGNNSPLHF | TGTGCCAGCAGCGGGGGACAGGGCAATAATTCACCCCTCCACTTT
few | TRBJ2-5 | TRBV27 | TRBD2 | CASSLISGGVQETQYF | TGTGCCAGCAGTTTAATTAGCGGGGGGGTTCAAGAGACCCAGTACTTC
- | TRBJ1-6 | TRBV9 | - | CASSVTGHYYSPLHF | TGTGCCAGCAGCGTTACGGGACACTACTATTCACCCCTCCACTTT
- | TRBJ1-5 | TRBV10-3 | - | CAISEGTLSNQPQHF | TGCGCCATCAGTGAGGGGACATTGAGCAATCAGCCCCAGCATTTT
- | TRBJ1-2 | TRBV29-1 | - | CSVGGTNYGYTF | TGCAGCGTCGGGGGGACCAACTATGGCTACACCTTC
- | TRBJ2-1 | TRBV2 | - | CASSYTDRSEQFF | TGTGCCAGCAGTTACACTGACAGGTCCGAGCAGTTCTTC
- | TRBJ2-7 | TRBV14 | - | CASSHARWGNEQYF | TGTGCCAGCAGCCATGCAAGGTGGGGGAACGAGCAGTACTTC
- | TRBJ2-1 | TRBV2 | - | CASIDPRQANEQFF | TGTGCCAGCATTGACCCCAGACAGGCGAATGAGCAGTTCTTC
once | TRBJ2-1 | TRBV24-1 | TRBD1 | CATSDYGTGGQYNEQFF | TGTGCCACCAGTGATTACGGGACAGGGGGCCAGTACAATGAGCAGTTCTTC
many | TRBJ2-4 | TRBV19 | TRBD2 | CASSIVTGGGVKNIQYF | TGTGCCAGTAGTATAGTCACGGGCGGGGGGGTCAAAAACATTCAGTACTTC
- | TRBJ1-6 | TRBV4-1 | - | CASSQVGERTPLHF | TGCGCCAGCAGCCAAGTAGGGGAGAGGACACCCCTCCACTTT
- | TRBJ2-3 | TRBV7-8 | TRBD2 | CASSLIPSGGSTDTQYF | TGTGCCAGCAGCTTAATTCCCAGCGGGGGGAGCACAGATACGCAGTATTTT
- | TRBJ2-5 | TRBV15 | TRBD2 | CATSSRTSPTETQYF | TGTGCCACCAGCAGCAGGACTAGCCCGACCGAGACCCAGTACTTC
once | TRBJ1-1 | TRBV6-6 | TRBD1 | CASSVQGFGTEAFF | TGTGCCAGCAGTGTACAGGGGTTTGGCACTGAAGCTTTCTTT
- | TRBJ1-2 | TRBV7-9 | - | CASSFPGGGTNYGYTF | TGTGCCAGCAGCTTCCCCGGCGGGGGGACCAACTATGGCTACACCTTC
- | TRBJ1-1 | TRBV7-9 | - | CASSRGVSGAFF | TGTGCCAGCAGCCGCGGAGTTTCAGGAGCTTTCTTT
- | TRBJ2-3 | TRBV12-3/TRBV12-4 | - | CASTSWRGVRSTDTQYF | TGTGCCAGCACCTCCTGGAGGGGGGTGAGGAGCACAGATACGCAGTATTTT
- | TRBJ1-5 | TRBV2 | TRBD1 | CASWTGSNQPQHF | TGTGCCAGCTGGACAGGGAGTAACCAGCCCCAGCATTTT
- | TRBJ1-2 | TRBV6-4 | - | CASSAPANYGYTF | TGTGCCAGCAGTGCCCCAGCTAACTATGGCTACACCTTC
- | TRBJ2-7 | TRBV2 | - | CASSGVSSYEQYF | TGTGCCAGCAGTGGGGTCAGCTCCTACGAGCAGTACTTC
- | TRBJ2-3 | TRBV7-9 | - | CASSAQGTDTQYF | TGTGCTAGCAGCGCGCAAGGAACAGATACGCAGTATTTT
few | TRBJ1-2 | TRBV5-8 | - | CASSLPYGYTF | TGTGCCAGCAGCTTGCCCTATGGCTACACCTTC
- | TRBJ1-2 | TRBV7-8 | - | CASSLVRGEGYTF | TGTGCCAGCAGCTTAGTACGCGGGGAGGGCTACACCTTC
many | TRBJ1-1 | TRBV19 | - | CASSKAPNTEAFF | TGTGCCAGTAGTAAGGCACCGAACACTGAAGCTTTCTTT
- | TRBJ2-5 | TRBV20-1 | TRBD2 | CSATGGRATETQYF | TGCAGTGCAACAGGCGGGAGGGCCACGGAGACCCAGTACTTC
- | TRBJ2-7 | TRBV10-3 | - | CAISEGRETYEQYF | TGTGCCATCAGTGAAGGCAGAGAAACTTACGAGCAGTACTTC
- | TRBJ2-5 | TRBV2 | TRBD2 | CASRRSGAEGTQYF | TGTGCCAGCAGGAGAAGCGGGGCTGAGGGGACCCAGTACTTC
many | TRBJ1-1 | TRBV5-1 | - | CASSQGQGVGVNTEAFF | TGCGCCAGCAGTCAAGGTCAGGGTGTCGGGGTGAACACTGAAGCTTTCTTT